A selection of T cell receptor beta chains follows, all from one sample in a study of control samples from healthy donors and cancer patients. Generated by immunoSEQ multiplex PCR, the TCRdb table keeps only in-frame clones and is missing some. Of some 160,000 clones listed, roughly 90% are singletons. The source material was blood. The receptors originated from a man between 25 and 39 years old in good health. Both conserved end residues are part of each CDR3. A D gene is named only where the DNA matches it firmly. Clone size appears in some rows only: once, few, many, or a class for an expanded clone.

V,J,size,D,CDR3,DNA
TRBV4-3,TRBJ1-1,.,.,CASSQGSSGGTEAFF,TGCGCCAGCAGCCAAGGTTCCTCTGGGGGCACTGAAGCTTTCTTT
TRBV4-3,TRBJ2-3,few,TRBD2,CASSQESAGTDTQYF,TGCGCCAGCAGCCAAGAGTCAGCGGGAACAGATACGCAGTATTTT
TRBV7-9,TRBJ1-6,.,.,CASSLDYSGGRSYNSPLHF,TGTGCCAGCAGCTTAGATTACTCTGGAGGGCGCTCCTATAATTCACCCCTCCACTTT
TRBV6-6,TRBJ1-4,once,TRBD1,CASRVQGATNEKLFF,TGTGCCAGCAGGGTACAGGGGGCAACTAATGAAAAACTGTTTTTT
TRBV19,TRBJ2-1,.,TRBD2,CASSAVAGGPYNEQFF,TGTGCCAGTAGTGCGGTAGCGGGGGGGCCCTACAATGAGCAGTTCTTC
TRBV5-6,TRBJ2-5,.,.,CASSWRETQYF,TGTGCCAGCAGCTGGAGGGAGACCCAGTACTTC
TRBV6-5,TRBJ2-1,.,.,CASSYGTSSYNEQFF,TGTGCCAGCAGTTACGGGACAAGCTCCTACAATGAGCAGTTCTTC
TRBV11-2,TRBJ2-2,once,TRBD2,CASSSRWAGVPGELFF,TGTGCCAGCAGCTCACGGTGGGCGGGGGTGCCCGGGGAGCTGTTTTTT
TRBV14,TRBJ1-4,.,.,CASSPLRRGTEKLFF,TGTGCCAGCAGCCCCCTTCGGAGGGGCACGGAAAAACTGTTTTTT
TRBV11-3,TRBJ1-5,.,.,CASSLNRYSNQPQHF,TGTGCCAGCAGCTTGAACAGGTATAGCAATCAGCCCCAGCATTTT
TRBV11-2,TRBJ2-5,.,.,CASSSGGGTKETQYF,TGTGCCAGCAGCTCAGGGGGGGGGACCAAAGAGACCCAGTACTTC
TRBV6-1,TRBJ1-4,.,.,CASSEGRGSNEKLFF,TGTGCCAGCAGTGAAGGTCGGGGCTCTAATGAAAAACTGTTTTTT
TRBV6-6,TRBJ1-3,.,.,CASSRRGRENTIYF,TGTGCCAGCAGTCGAAGGGGTAGGGAGAACACCATATATTTT
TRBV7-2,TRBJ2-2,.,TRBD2,CASSLRPSGSLLGTGELFF,TGTGCCAGCAGCTTACGCCCTAGCGGGAGTTTATTAGGCACCGGGGAGCTGTTTTTT
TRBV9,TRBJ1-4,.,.,CASSVGLGTNEKLFF,TGTGCCAGCAGCGTCGGCTTGGGAACTAATGAAAAACTGTTTTTT
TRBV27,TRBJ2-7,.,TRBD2,CASSLSRLAVYEQYF,TGTGCCAGCAGTTTATCGAGGCTAGCGGTCTACGAGCAGTACTTC
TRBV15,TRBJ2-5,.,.,CATTNRDQEETQYF,TGTGCCACCACCAACAGGGACCAGGAAGAGACCCAGTACTTC
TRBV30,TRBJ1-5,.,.,CAWSTVRNQPQHF,TGTGCCTGGAGTACGGTGAGGAATCAGCCCCAGCATTTT
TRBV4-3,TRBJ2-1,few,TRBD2,CASSQAGLAGDLDEQFF,TGCGCCAGCAGCCAAGCCGGACTAGCGGGAGATTTGGATGAGCAGTTCTTC
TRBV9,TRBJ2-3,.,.,CASSPQTIDTQYF,TGTGCCAGCAGCCCCCAGACTATAGATACGCAGTATTTT
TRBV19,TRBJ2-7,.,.,CASDNDWLAEFYEQYF,TGTGCCAGTGATAATGACTGGTTAGCGGAATTCTACGAGCAGTACTTC
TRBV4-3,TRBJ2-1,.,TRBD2,CASSLRGGSKYEQFF,TGCGCCAGCAGCCTCCGCGGCGGGAGCAAGTATGAGCAGTTCTTC
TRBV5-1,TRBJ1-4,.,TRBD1,CASSIGQGNNEKLFF,TGCGCCAGCAGCATCGGACAGGGGAATAATGAAAAACTGTTTTTT
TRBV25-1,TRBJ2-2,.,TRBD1,CASTTGGASTGELFF,TGTGCCAGCACCACAGGGGGCGCTAGCACCGGGGAGCTGTTTTTT
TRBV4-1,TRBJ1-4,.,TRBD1,CASSQQQGLTNEKLFF,TGCGCCAGCAGCCAACAACAGGGGTTAACTAATGAAAAACTGTTTTTT
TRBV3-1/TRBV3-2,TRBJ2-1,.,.,CASSQSSGDNEQFF,TGTGCCAGCAGCCAAAGTAGCGGAGACAATGAGCAGTTCTTC
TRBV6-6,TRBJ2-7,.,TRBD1,CASSYGTGTDYEQYF,TGTGCCAGCAGTTACGGGACAGGGACCGACTACGAGCAGTACTTC
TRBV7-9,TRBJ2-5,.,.,CASRTTNGPETQYF,TGTGCCAGCAGAACGACTAACGGGCCCGAGACCCAGTACTTC
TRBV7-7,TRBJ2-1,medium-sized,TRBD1,CASSLGGQANNEQFF,TGTGCCAGCAGCTTAGGGGGACAGGCGAACAATGAGCAGTTCTTC
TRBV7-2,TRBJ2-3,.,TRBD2,CASRRAGGNTDTQYF,TGTGCCAGCAGGAGAGCGGGGGGAAACACAGATACGCAGTATTTT
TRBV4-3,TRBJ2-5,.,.,CASSQGEGPNKTQYF,TGCGCCAGCAGCCAAGGAGAGGGACCCAACAAGACCCAGTACTTC
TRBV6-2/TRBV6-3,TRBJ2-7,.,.,CASSFQLTYEQYF,TGTGCCAGCAGTTTCCAGTTAACCTACGAGCAGTACTTC
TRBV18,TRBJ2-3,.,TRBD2,CASSPVGGVTDTQYF,TGTGCCAGCTCACCGGTGGGGGGGGTCACAGATACGCAGTATTTT
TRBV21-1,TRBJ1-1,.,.,CASSKLGGQGKLNTEAFF,TGTGCCAGCAGCAAACTGGGGGGACAGGGGAAATTAAACACTGAAGCTTTCTTT
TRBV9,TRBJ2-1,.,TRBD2,CASSRSGGYNEQFF,TGTGCCAGCAGCCGGAGCGGGGGTTACAATGAGCAGTTCTTC
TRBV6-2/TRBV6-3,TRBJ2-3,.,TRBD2,CASSYGTKDTDTQYF,TGTGCCAGCAGTTATGGGACTAAGGACACAGATACGCAGTATTTT
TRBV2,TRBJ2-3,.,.,CATTRLAGDTQYF,TGTGCCACCACACGGTTGGCGGGAGATACGCAGTATTTT
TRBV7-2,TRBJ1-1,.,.,CASTPWMGAGTEAFF,TGTGCCAGCACTCCTTGGATGGGGGCGGGCACTGAAGCTTTCTTT
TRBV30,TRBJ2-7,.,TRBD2,CAYQRGGGEQYF,TGTGCCTACCAACGGGGGGGAGGCGAGCAGTACTTC
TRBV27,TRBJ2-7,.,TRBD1,CASSFGTASYEQYF,TGTGCCAGCAGTTTTGGGACAGCGAGCTACGAGCAGTACTTC
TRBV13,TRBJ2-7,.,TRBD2,CASSPPKLRGFLEEQYF,TGTGCCAGCAGCCCCCCTAAGTTGCGGGGGTTCCTTGAAGAGCAGTACTTC
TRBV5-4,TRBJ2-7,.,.,CASSSSASYEQYF,TGTGCCAGCAGCTCTAGCGCCTCCTACGAGCAGTACTTC
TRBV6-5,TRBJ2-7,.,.,CASTSDPSYEQYF,TGTGCCAGCACCTCGGACCCCTCCTACGAGCAGTACTTC
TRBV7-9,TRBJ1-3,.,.,CASAGELSGNTIYF,TGTGCCAGCGCAGGCGAACTAAGCGGAAACACCATATATTTT
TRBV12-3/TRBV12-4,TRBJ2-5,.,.,CASSTSGGQTQYF,TGTGCCAGCAGTACCTCTGGGGGTCAGACCCAGTACTTC
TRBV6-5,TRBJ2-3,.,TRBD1,CASRTGGTTDTQYF,TGTGCCAGCAGGACAGGGGGGACCACAGATACGCAGTATTTT
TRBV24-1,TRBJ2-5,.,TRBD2,CATSDSGLAGETQYF,TGTGCCACCAGTGATTCCGGACTAGCCGGTGAGACCCAGTACTTC
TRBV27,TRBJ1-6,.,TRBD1,CASSSYGGTGVSPLHF,TGTGCCAGCAGCTCTTATGGGGGGACAGGGGTTTCACCCCTCCACTTT
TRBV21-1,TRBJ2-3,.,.,CASSKAQLCTDTQYF,TGTGCCAGCAGCAAAGCACAGCTTTGCACAGATACGCAGTATTTT
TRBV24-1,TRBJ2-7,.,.,CATSRGGGNYEQYF,TGTGCCACCAGTCGGGGTGGCGGTAACTACGAGCAGTACTTC
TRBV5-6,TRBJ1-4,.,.,CASSRIRHAANEKLFF,TGTGCCAGCAGCCGAATCCGGCATGCGGCTAATGAAAAACTGTTTTTT
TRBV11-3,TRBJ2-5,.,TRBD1,CASSPGQGNKETQYF,TGTGCCAGCAGCCCCGGACAGGGGAATAAGGAGACCCAGTACTTC
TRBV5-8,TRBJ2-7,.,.,CASSFYEQYF,TGTGCCAGCAGCTTCTACGAGCAGTACTTC
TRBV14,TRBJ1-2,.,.,CASSQAFGAQIANYGYTF,TGTGCCAGCAGCCAAGCCTTCGGCGCTCAAATAGCTAACTATGGCTACACCTTC
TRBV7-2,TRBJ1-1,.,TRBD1,CASSPRTGGLENEAFF,TGTGCCAGCAGCCCTCGGACAGGGGGCCTTGAGAATGAAGCTTTCTTT
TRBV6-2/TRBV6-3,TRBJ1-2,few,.,CASSLPASLYGYTF,TGTGCCAGCAGTTTGCCAGCAAGCCTCTATGGCTACACCTTC
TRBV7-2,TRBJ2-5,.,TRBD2,CASSLVGGLAGEETQYF,TGTGCCAGCAGCTTAGTAGGGGGACTAGCGGGGGAGGAGACCCAGTACTTC